This T cell receptor beta chain was captured by sequencing in a study of T cells in Graves' hyperthyroidism and ophthalmopathy. To note about this clonotype: Its matching antigen is unknown.

Germline V gene sequence: CDR1 MGHRA, CDR2 YSYEKL. The CDR3 contains 16 residues. Stable Graves' hyperthyroidism denoted no ophthalmopathy progression over 18 months. Findings of the study overall: In validation, the model predicted ophthalmopathy. These predictions came a median roughly seven months before onset. Ophthalmopathy was distinguished from stable hyperthyroidism by 13 V-J signatures.

TCR beta CDR3 region amplification was performed from RNA transcripts. A set of HTBI primers served as the primers for a first-round RT-PCR of the TCR CDR3. Via MiXCR, TCRdb re-called the multiplex PCR reads, giving one row per CDR3 protein. Seen here are around 580,000 distinct CDR3 sequences, about half observed once, and the top ten hold more than 7.5%. The receptor was isolated from a woman aged 18-29 years with Graves' hyperthyroidism. The chain couples TRBV4-1 to TRBJ2-7; 13 bases are a match to TRBD2. The J call may be in error: the DNA end matches TRBJ2-1 better. Input material: peripheral blood or thyroid tissue (not recorded which). The CDR3 reads CASSQVTSGRGPRQFF. The CDR3 DNA is TGCGCCAGCAGCCAGGTCACTAGCGGGAGGGGCCCTCGGCAGTTCTTC.